A single T cell receptor (beta chain) is shown here with its context. The antigen it binds to is not known. Base qualities are not provided; no much larger clone lies one nucleotide away. The method behind the library was the immunoSEQ multiplex PCR assay. The hsTCRB Kit was used according to the manufacturer's protocol to amplify rearranged TCR beta chain sequences. Sequencing of TCRB libraries was carried out on an Illumina MiSeq. The study's processing was this. Demultiplexing, trimming and gene mapping were performed with the kit vendor's proprietary platform. TCRdb took this table from immuneACCESS and kept in-frame rearrangements with V and J called. Such tables lack part of the clones; where checked against another copy, unresolved V genes explain under half of the gap, and the rest is unexplained. The DNA was the basis for D and trimming; V, J and clone size are from that table. The sample has more than 50,000 clones on record, over 70% of them singletons. The top ten constitute approximately 6% of the sample.

V drops 4 bases and J drops 7 bases, leaving 7 bases in between. The CDR3 covers 11 residues, taking in both the cysteine and the phenylalanine. Only the CDR3 DNA stays, 33 bases, in frame from base 1. CDR1 and CDR2 are read off the germline V gene (reference sequence) as SEHNR and FQNEAQ. The meaning of the sample's time point label: week 11, during vaccination. A 20-mer mutant IDH1 peptide at 300 micrograms in Montanide made up each vaccine dose, which was injected subcutaneously together with topical imiquimod. Newly diagnosed WHO grade 3 or 4 IDH1-mutant astrocytomas showing loss of nuclear ATRX were present in the donors. The samples were drawn from NOA16, a multicentre, single-arm, open-label phase I trial in Germany that tested a mutant IDH1 peptide vaccine in humans for the first time. Genomic DNA for TCRB sequencing was extracted from EDTA blood using the DNeasy Blood and Tissue Kit. This sample was included in a study of a mutant IDH1 vaccine in newly diagnosed glioma (dated by TCRdb to about 2021). Background for the entire study: Eight vaccinations were administered to patients in weeks 1, 3, 5, 7, 11, 15, 19 and 23, corresponding to visits V03 through V10. Of the approximately 30 treated patients, around 60% were male and around 40% were female, and the mean age was approximately 40 years. Vaccination began 4-6 weeks after radiotherapy alone, or alongside temozolomide cycles in the chemotherapy-containing groups. Peripheral blood samples were drawn at six visits, namely V03 (baseline), V05, V07, V10, V12 and V13. Before enrollment, most patients had been given radiochemotherapy with temozolomide as standard therapy, while the rest had received either radiotherapy alone or temozolomide alone. For exploratory analyses, approximately 25 treated patients had longitudinal TCRB deep sequencing done wherever samples were available. What the work shows at the level of the full study, not this receptor alone: According to the authors, sample limitations meant that analyses of patient blood samples could not be reproduced. Immune responses induced by the vaccine were seen in 90% to 95% of patients across multiple MHC alleles. Pseudoprogression seemed to be unrelated to changes in the top peripheral T cell clonotypes found by TCRB sequencing. Availability determined which PBMC samples were chosen for TCRB deep sequencing.

This specimen was PBMCs, taken from a glioma patient whose treatment included an IDH1 peptide vaccine. The chain links TRBV7-9 with TRBJ1-2; the D gene assignment is ambiguous. This TCR came from a man aged 45-65 years with glioma. The sequenced DNA: TGTGCCAGCAGCTCCGTGGTTGGCTACACCTTC. Its protein product is CASSSVVGYTF.